The source of this TCR beta chain is a study of cytomegalovirus exposure and HLA in healthy donors. The CDR3 has 16 amino acids. The germline V gene has CDR1 KGHSH and CDR2 LQKENI. The V gene lost 3 bases and the J gene lost 0 bases, with 12 bases spanning the gap. PCR involved 60 Vbeta and 13 Jbeta primers. Sequenced by immunoSEQ multiplex PCR; TCRdb stores in-frame clones only, minus some. Here the sample spans 160,000 or so clones, about 85% being singletons. Sequencing used PBMCs. This chain connects TRBV18 to TRBJ2-4; D is unclear. The sequence was obtained from a woman younger than 35 in good health and CMV-seronegative. The CDR3 DNA reads TGTGCCAGCTCACCGACGGAGAATTTAGCCAAAAACATTCAGTACTTC. The encoded protein is CASSPTENLAKNIQYF.